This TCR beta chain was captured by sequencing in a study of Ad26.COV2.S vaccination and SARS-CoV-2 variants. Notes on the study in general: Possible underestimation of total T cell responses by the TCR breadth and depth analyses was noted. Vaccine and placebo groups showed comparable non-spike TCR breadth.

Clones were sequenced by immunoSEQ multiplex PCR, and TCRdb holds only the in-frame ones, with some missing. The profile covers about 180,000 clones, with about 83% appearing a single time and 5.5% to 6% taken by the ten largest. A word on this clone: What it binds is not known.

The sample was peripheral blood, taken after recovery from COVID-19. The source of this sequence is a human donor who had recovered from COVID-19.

The CDR3 loop reads CASRRGHTSYNEQFF. The CDR3 DNA follows: TGTGCCAGCCGCCGGGGACACACGTCCTACAATGAGCAGTTCTTC. V gene TRBV21-1 combines with J gene TRBJ2-1; the table's D call, TRBD1, has no DNA check behind it. TRBV21-1 is given as a pseudogene. The CDR3 runs to 15 residues.